This TCR beta chain emerged from a study of T cells after yellow fever vaccination. The 5'RACE template-switching step produced TCR cDNA and added a universal primer site and UMIs. Via MiXCR, TCRdb re-called the 5' RACE reads, giving one row per CDR3 protein. There are hundreds of thousands of distinct CDR3 sequences in the sample; approximately 15% occur only once, and more than 12% lies in the top ten. CDR1 and CDR2 (germline): LGHNA, YNFKEQ. CDR3 length: 13 amino acids. The germline V and J ends were trimmed by 2 bases and 9 bases, with 11 bases remaining between them. Findings of the study overall: Detected again after the booster were most primary-vaccination clones, at approximately 96% CD4 and 80% to 90% CD8.

Note on this clonotype: Its antigen is unidentified.

This receptor was obtained from a young man who received the YFV17D yellow fever vaccine. The source material was PBMCs, sampled on the day of the yellow fever booster vaccination. The chain combines TRBV4-2 with TRBJ2-1; no reliable D call. Written as DNA, the CDR3 is TGTGCCAGCAGCCAAATGGCTATTACTGAGCAGTTCTTC. It yields the protein CASSQMAITEQFF.